This T cell receptor (beta chain) was sequenced in a study of blood T cell repertoires in COVID-19. Generated by immunoSEQ multiplex PCR, the TCRdb table keeps only in-frame clones and is missing some. The profile covers about 360,000 clones, with 75% to 90% appearing a single time and under 8.5% taken by the ten largest. The table lists this clone with a count of one. V was pared by 3 bases and J by 3 bases, with 5 bases between. The length of the CDR3 is 12 residues. Germline V lookup: CDR1 LGHDT, CDR2 YNNKEL (reference sequence). This sequence originates from a woman aged 60-70 years with COVID-19, enrolled during active disease. The J gene is TRBJ1-1, the V gene TRBV3-1 (or the pseudogene TRBV3-2), with D unclear. Sequences were obtained from peripheral blood. In DNA form, the CDR3 reads TGTGCCAGCAGCCAGAGAGACACTGAAGCTTTCTTT. Translated, it gives CASSQRDTEAFF.